This T cell receptor (beta chain) was observed in a study of T cell changes during pregnancy in multiple sclerosis. TCRdb's table, derived via immunoSEQ multiplex PCR, lists solely in-frame clones and lacks some. There are 80,000 to 95,000 clones in the sample; about 94% occur only once, and 1.3% to 1.5% lies in the top ten. Germline CDR1 is SGHRS and CDR2 is YFSETQ. V shed 0 bases, J shed 0 bases, and the junction held 10 bases outside the gene matches. The CDR3 totals 21 residues. This TCR was recovered from a female donor in good health, enrolled as a control in a pregnancy study. This sample comprised peripheral blood, obtained in the third trimester of pregnancy. The J gene is TRBJ2-3, the V gene TRBV5-1, with TRBD2 identical over 16 bases. The CDR3 coding sequence is TGCGCCAGCAGCTTGGGTGGCCAGGGACTAGCGGGAGGGAGAAGCACAGATACGCAGTATTTT. It is translated as CASSLGGQGLAGGRSTDTQYF.